This T cell receptor (beta chain) comes out of a study of identical twins. Whole-study findings and limits: In cord blood, abundant beta clonotypes had fewer insertions; memory showed no trend.

Worth noting for this clonotype: Its antigen is currently unknown.

TCRdb re-called the 5' RACE reads through MiXCR, storing one row per CDR3 protein. The repertoire holds roughly 720,000 distinct CDR3 sequences, with 18% as singletons. CDR1 and CDR2 (germline): SGHTA, FQGNSA. The ends lost 0 bases at V and 7 bases at J; junction bases unmatched: 8. The length of the CDR3 is 15 residues. This same sample was also part of a study on T cells expressing NK-cell markers.

The source of this sequence is a woman between 18 and 30 years old in good health. The sequencing input was PBMCs. The chain employs TRBV7-2 and TRBJ2-7, with 8 bases lining up with TRBD2. The CDR3 DNA is TGTGCCAGCAGCTTAGCCGGGGGGGGGCAATGGGAGCAGTACTTC. This translates into CASSLAGGGQWEQYF.